This TCR beta chain was profiled in a study of blood T cell repertoires in COVID-19. Only in-frame clones appear in the TCRdb table, and some are missing; sequencing was by immunoSEQ multiplex PCR. Altogether about 200,000 clones are present, less than 85% being singletons, with the ten largest covering under 8.5%. This clone was detected a few times. V lost 1 base and J lost 5, with 14 bases in between. Germline lookup yields CDR1 LNHDA and CDR2 SQIVND (reference sequence). This CDR3 has 15 residues. J is TRBJ2-5 and V is TRBV19, with a possible D match to TRBD2 (7 bases). The source of this sequence is a woman aged 70-85 years with acute or convalescent COVID-19. Sequencing was done on a sample of peripheral blood. The CDR3 loop reads CASSIGGGLRETQYF. As DNA, the CDR3 is TGTGCCAGTAGTATAGGAGGGGGACTACGGGAGACCCAGTACTTC. Full variable domain (remainder filled in from reference TRBV19 and TRBJ2-5): DGGITQSPKYLFRKEGQNVTLSCEQNLNHDAMYWYRQDPGQGLRLIYYSQIVNDFQKGDIAEGYSVSREKKESFPLTVTSAQKNPTAFYLCASSIGGGLRETQYFGPGTRLLVL.